Listed here is a single T cell receptor (beta chain). Its antigen is undetermined. Germline V gives CDR1 SGHRS, CDR2 YFSETQ. Trimming removed 0 bases from V and 0 bases from J, with 7 bases in between. The CDR3 contains 15 residues. This entry belongs to a study of memory CD4+ T cells and cytomegalovirus serostatus. The overall study: Of the healthy Belgian adults, 9 were CMV seropositive and around 22 seronegative. Findings of the study overall: Each of 55 to 80 CMV-associated TCRbeta sequences occurred in one to five individuals.

Single viable CD3+CD4+CD8-CD45RO+ cells were sorted as the memory CD4+ T cells. CMV serostatus came from serum IgG against pp150, pp28, p38, p52. Total CD4+ T cells were enriched by CD4 positive selection. Sequencing used immunoSEQ multiplex PCR; TCRdb keeps in-frame clones, though not all of them. This sample yields approximately 49,000 clones, of which roughly 80% are seen a single time; 0.5% to 0.65% belongs to the top ten. Material for sequencing was memory CD4+ T cells from blood. The receptor's source is an adult in good health and CMV-seronegative. The chain couples TRBV5-1 to TRBJ1-3; D is unresolved. The CDR3 bases are TGCGCCAGCAGCTTGGCCTACCCCTCTGGAAACACCATATATTTT. Translation: CASSLAYPSGNTIYF. Full variable domain (rest looked up from reference TRBV5-1 and TRBJ1-3): KAGVTQTPRYLIKTRGQQVTLSCSPISGHRSVSWYQQTPGQGLQFLFEYFSETQRNKGNFPGRFSGRQFSNSRSEMNVSTLELGDSALYLCASSLAYPSGNTIYFGEGSWLTVV.